The 18 T cell receptor beta chains presented below share a single source sample, sequenced in a study of T cells after yellow fever vaccination. TCRdb re-analysed the 5' RACE reads in MiXCR, keeping a single row per CDR3 protein. The table shows hundreds of thousands of distinct CDR3 sequences, with roughly an eighth occurring only once. The sample here was PBMCs, taken on the day of the yellow fever booster vaccination. The receptors were sampled from a man aged 25-40 years who received the YFV17D yellow fever vaccine.

This clonotype was recorded many times. The chain employs TRBV27 and TRBJ1-4; tentatively, D is TRBD1 (6 bases). V was trimmed by 6 bases and J by 5 bases, leaving 10 bases between them. This CDR3 region has 13 residues. Germline V gives CDR1 MNHEY, CDR2 SMNVEV (reference sequence). CDR3 sequence reads: CASRPGQNEKLFF. Here the CDR3 DNA reads TGTGCCAGCAGACCGGGACAAAATGAAAAACTGTTTTTT. Using reference TRBV27 and TRBJ1-4 for the parts outside the CDR3, the full variable domain is EAQVTQNPRYLITVTGKKLTVTCSQNMNHEYMSWYRQDPGLGLRQIYYSMNVEVTDKGDVPEGYKVSRKEKRNFPLILESPSPNQTSLYFCASRPGQNEKLFFGSGTQLSVL.

This clonotype was found a few times. J is TRBJ2-1 and V is TRBV27; 12 bases map to TRBD1. V trimming: 2 bases; J trimming: 10 bases; junction bases outside the gene matches: 3. The CDR3 sequence is 14 residues long. Germline CDR1 reads MNHEY; CDR2 reads SMNVEV (reference sequence). The DNA of the CDR3 is TGTGCCAGCAGTTTAGGGACAGGGGGCCGCGAGCAGTTCTTC. This sequence encodes CASSLGTGGREQFF.

This clonotype was observed a few times. V and J are TRBV19 and TRBJ2-7; D is ambiguous. Germline loops: CDR1 LNHDA, CDR2 SQIVND (reference sequence). The CDR3 length is 13 residues. The V end lost 6 bases, the J end lost 3 bases, and 12 bases lay between the germline ends. This chain's CDR3 is CASRNPLDYEQYF. CDR3 in DNA: TGTGCCAGTAGGAACCCCCTTGACTACGAGCAGTACTTC.

This clonotype was found a few times. The V call is TRBV18, the J call TRBJ2-7, with TRBD1 identical over 7 bases. Germline values: CDR1 KGHSH, CDR2 LQKENI. V trimming: 5 bases; J trimming: 4 bases; junction bases outside the gene matches: 5. The CDR3 runs 13 residues. CDR3 residues: CASSTSTGYEQYF. Written as DNA, the CDR3 is TGTGCCAGCTCAACCTCGACAGGGTACGAGCAGTACTTC.

The rearrangement links TRBV10-2 to TRBJ2-7; 9 bases agree with TRBD1. This CDR3 is built from 14 residues. The germline V gene has CDR1 WSHSY and CDR2 SAAADI. The V and J ends lost 6 bases and 4 bases, in that order; junction bases with no gene match: 7. For the CDR3, the DNA is TGCGCCAGCAGAATGGGACAGGGCGCGTACGAGCAGTACTTC. Translated: CASRMGQGAYEQYF.

A few counts support this clonotype. V is TRBV6-5 and J is TRBJ2-4, with D hard to call. Between the trimmed V and J ends, which lost 1 base and 3 bases, there was a span of 13 bases. CDR1 and CDR2 from the germline V gene are MNHEY and SVGAGI. The CDR3 loop spans 16 amino acids. CDR3 nucleotide sequence: TGTGCCAGCAGTTACTTCCCAGGTTGGGACAAAAACATTCAGTACTTC. Its translation: CASSYFPGWDKNIQYF.

V usage is TRBV3-1 and J usage is TRBJ1-1, with D hard to call. CDR3 length equals 19 residues. Germline V CDR1 and CDR2: LGHDT, YNNKEL (reference sequence). V lost 1 base and J 2 bases, leaving 23 bases between the germline ends. The CDR3 DNA reads TGTGCCAGCAGCCAAGTACGATTCACACCCACGACGGGAAACACTGAAGCTTTCTTT. Encoded protein: CASSQVRFTPTTGNTEAFF.

This clonotype was counted between two and nine times. The J gene is TRBJ2-1, the V gene TRBV20-1; tentatively, D is TRBD2 (5 bases). Germline loops: CDR1 DFQATT, CDR2 SNEGSKA (reference sequence). V lost 2 bases to trimming and J lost 6 bases, with 14 bases between them. CDR3 length: 14 residues. The CDR3 DNA follows: TGCAGTGCTAGAAACCTAGCTTATATCAATGAGCAGTTCTTC. This codes for CSARNLAYINEQFF.

This clonotype was counted between two and nine times. V usage is TRBV7-2 and J usage is TRBJ2-5, with a weak D call TRBD1 (5 bases). V lost 1 base and J 0 bases, leaving 9 bases between the germline ends. The V gene's germline CDR1 is SGHTA and CDR2 FQGNSA. CDR3 length: 15 amino acids. The CDR3 is CASSLEPRDQETQYF. CDR3 bases: TGTGCCAGCAGCTTAGAACCCAGGGACCAAGAGACCCAGTACTTC.

This rearrangement joins TRBV29-1 to TRBJ2-7; D remains ambiguous. The germline V gene has CDR1 SQVTM and CDR2 ANQGSEA. The V gene lost 2 bases and the J gene lost 3 bases, with 11 bases spanning the gap. CDR3 size: 13 residues. This CDR3 reads CSVELGSIYEQYF. The CDR3 bases are TGCAGCGTTGAACTAGGGTCCATCTACGAGCAGTACTTC.

This clonotype was counted a few times. V usage is TRBV7-2 and J usage is TRBJ2-7; 8 bases are shared with TRBD1. V was clipped by 0 bases and J by 3 bases; unmatched bases: 4. CDR3 length: 15 amino acids. The V gene's germline CDR1 is SGHTA and CDR2 FQGNSA. CDR3 DNA sequence: TGTGCCAGCAGCTTAGCGCCAGGGGGCGACTACGAGCAGTACTTC. This codes for CASSLAPGGDYEQYF.

Remarks on this clonotype: The junction shows a germline mismatch at one end, possibly a read error. This chain connects TRBV7-9 to TRBJ2-1; 7 bases map to TRBD1. Germline-derived CDR1 and CDR2 are SEHNR and FQNEAQ (reference sequence). The CDR3 is 12 residues long. Here the CDR3 reads CASSPRQGSEVF. DNA for the CDR3: TGTGCCAGCAGCCCTAGACAGGGTTCGGAAGTTTTC.

V gene TRBV28 combines with J gene TRBJ2-3; D call uncertain. Trimming shortened V by 4 bases and J by 0 bases, and 8 bases separated the two germline ends. Germline V gives CDR1 MDHEN, CDR2 SYDVKM. This CDR3 spans 14 amino acids. The CDR3 DNA is TGTGCCAGCAGTTATGACAAGAGCACAGATACGCAGTATTTT. Protein sequence: CASSYDKSTDTQYF. The full variable domain, its missing parts supplied by reference TRBV28 and TRBJ2-3, is DVKVTQSSRYLVKRTGEKVFLECVQDMDHENMFWYRQDPGLGLRLIYFSYDVKMKEKGDIPEGYSVSREKKERFSLILESASTNQTSMYLCASSYDKSTDTQYFGPGTRLTVL.

This clonotype was counted many times. V gene TRBV12-3 or TRBV12-4 combines with J gene TRBJ2-1, with 7 positions matching TRBD1. The V gene end was trimmed by 6 bases and the J gene end by 4 bases; junction bases not matched to a gene: 3. This CDR3 spans 13 amino acids. The CDR3 coding sequence is TGTGCCAGCAGGGGGACAGTTTACAATGAGCAGTTCTTC. This codes for CASRGTVYNEQFF.

This clonotype was found a few times. The chain is built from TRBV28 and TRBJ2-3; TRBD2 agrees at 9 bases. CDR3 length equals 16 residues. Germline CDR1 MDHEN, CDR2 SYDVKM. V lost 5 bases, J lost 0 bases, and 6 bases stayed unmatched. CDR3 DNA: TGTGCCAGCAGTAAAGCGGGGGGTGTCAGCACAGATACGCAGTATTTT. It codes for CASSKAGGVSTDTQYF.

The chain uses TRBV19 and TRBJ1-2; 7 positions match TRBD1. V dropped 4 bases and J dropped 3; count of bases not matched to a gene: 5. The germline V gene has CDR1 LNHDA and CDR2 SQIVND (reference sequence). The CDR3 consists of 14 residues. CDR3 region: CASSKQGGDYGYTF. The CDR3 nucleotides read TGTGCCAGTAGTAAGCAGGGGGGCGACTATGGCTACACCTTC.

In its sample, this clonotype was seen a few times. This chain uses TRBV28 with TRBJ2-4, with 10 bases matching TRBD1. Germline-derived CDR1 and CDR2 are MDHEN and SYDVKM. The CDR3 contains 15 residues. Losses at the gene ends were 6 bases for V and 7 bases for J; bases not matched to a gene: 9. CDR3 in DNA: TGTGCCAGCAGCCCTCCGGGACAGGGGAGGAACATTCAGTACTTC. It specifies CASSPPGQGRNIQYF. Based on the CDR3 plus reference TRBV28 and TRBJ2-4, the full variable domain is DVKVTQSSRYLVKRTGEKVFLECVQDMDHENMFWYRQDPGLGLRLIYFSYDVKMKEKGDIPEGYSVSREKKERFSLILESASTNQTSMYLCASSPPGQGRNIQYFGAGTRLSVL.

The chain joins TRBV3-1 to TRBJ1-3, with D uncertain. The CDR3 has 15 residues. Germline values: CDR1 LGHDT, CDR2 YNNKEL (reference sequence). Trimming pared 1 base from V and 0 bases from J, leaving 7 bases between. The CDR3, as DNA: TGTGCCAGCAGCCAAGGGTGGTCCTCTGGAAACACCATATATTTT. This gives the protein CASSQGWSSGNTIYF. Combining the CDR3 with reference TRBV3-1 and TRBJ1-3 gives the whole variable domain DTAVSQTPKYLVTQMGNDKSIKCEQNLGHDTMYWYKQDSKKFLKIMFSYNNKELIINETVPNRFSPKSPDKAHLNLHINSLELGDSAVYFCASSQGWSSGNTIYFGEGSWLTVV.